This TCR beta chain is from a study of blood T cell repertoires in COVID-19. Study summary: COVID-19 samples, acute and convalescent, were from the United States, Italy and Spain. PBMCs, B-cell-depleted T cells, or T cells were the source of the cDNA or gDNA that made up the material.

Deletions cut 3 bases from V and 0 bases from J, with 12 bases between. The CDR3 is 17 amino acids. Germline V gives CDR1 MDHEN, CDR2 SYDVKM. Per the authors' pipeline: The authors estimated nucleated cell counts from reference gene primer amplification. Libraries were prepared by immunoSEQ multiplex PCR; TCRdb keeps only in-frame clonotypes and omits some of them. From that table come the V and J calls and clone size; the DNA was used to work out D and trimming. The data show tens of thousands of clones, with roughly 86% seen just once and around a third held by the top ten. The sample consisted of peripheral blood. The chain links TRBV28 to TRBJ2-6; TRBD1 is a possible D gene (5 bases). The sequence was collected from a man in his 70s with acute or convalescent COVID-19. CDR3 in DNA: TGTGCCAGCAGTTTTATGCAGGGCCTCTCTGGGGCCAACGTCCTGACTTTC. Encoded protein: CASSFMQGLSGANVLTF.